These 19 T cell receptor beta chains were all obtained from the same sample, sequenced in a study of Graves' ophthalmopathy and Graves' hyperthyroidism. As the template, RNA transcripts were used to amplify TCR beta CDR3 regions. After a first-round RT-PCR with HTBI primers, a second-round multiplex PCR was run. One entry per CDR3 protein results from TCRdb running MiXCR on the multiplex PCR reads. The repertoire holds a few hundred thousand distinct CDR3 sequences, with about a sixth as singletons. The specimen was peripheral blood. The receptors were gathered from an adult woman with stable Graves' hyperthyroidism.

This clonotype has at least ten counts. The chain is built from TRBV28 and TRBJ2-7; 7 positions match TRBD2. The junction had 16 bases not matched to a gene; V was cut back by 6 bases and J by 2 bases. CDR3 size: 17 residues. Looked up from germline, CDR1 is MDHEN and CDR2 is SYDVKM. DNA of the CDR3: TGTGCCAGCAGAGGACCAGGGAGGGGTCGGGCGGCCTACGAGCAGTACTTC. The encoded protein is CASRGPGRGRAAYEQYF. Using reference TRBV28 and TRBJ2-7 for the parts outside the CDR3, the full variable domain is DVKVTQSSRYLVKRTGEKVFLECVQDMDHENMFWYRQDPGLGLRLIYFSYDVKMKEKGDIPEGYSVSREKKERFSLILESASTNQTSMYLCASRGPGRGRAAYEQYFGPGTRLTVT.

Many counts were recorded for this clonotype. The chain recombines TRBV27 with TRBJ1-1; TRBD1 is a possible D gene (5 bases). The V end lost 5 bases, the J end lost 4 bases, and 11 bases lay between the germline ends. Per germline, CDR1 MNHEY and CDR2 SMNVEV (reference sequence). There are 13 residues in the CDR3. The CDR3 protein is CASSGHGGTEAFF. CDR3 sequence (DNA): TGTGCCAGCAGTGGCCATGGGGGCACTGAAGCTTTCTTT.

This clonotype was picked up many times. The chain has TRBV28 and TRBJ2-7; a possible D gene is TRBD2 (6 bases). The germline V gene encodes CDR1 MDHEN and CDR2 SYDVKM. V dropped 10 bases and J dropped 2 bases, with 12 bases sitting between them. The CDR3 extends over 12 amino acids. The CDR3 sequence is CATNRETYEQYF. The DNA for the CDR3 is TGTGCCACCAATCGGGAGACCTACGAGCAGTACTTC.

The CDR3 DNA reads as TGTGCCAGCAGTTACGCGGGGGGTGCCCAAGAGACCCAGTACTTC. Its protein is CASSYAGGAQETQYF. The rearrangement links TRBV6-5 to TRBJ2-5; the match to TRBD2 covers 8 bases. The CDR3 spans 15 residues. The trim removed 2 bases at V and 1 base at J, leaving 3 bases unmatched. Germline loops: CDR1 MNHEY, CDR2 SVGAGI.

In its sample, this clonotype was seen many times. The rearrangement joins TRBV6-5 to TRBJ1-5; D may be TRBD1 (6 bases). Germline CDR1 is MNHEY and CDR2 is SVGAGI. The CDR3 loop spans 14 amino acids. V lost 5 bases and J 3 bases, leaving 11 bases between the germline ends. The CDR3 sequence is CASSRQGINQPQHF. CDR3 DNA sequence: TGTGCCAGCAGTCGCCAGGGGATCAATCAGCCCCAGCATTTT.

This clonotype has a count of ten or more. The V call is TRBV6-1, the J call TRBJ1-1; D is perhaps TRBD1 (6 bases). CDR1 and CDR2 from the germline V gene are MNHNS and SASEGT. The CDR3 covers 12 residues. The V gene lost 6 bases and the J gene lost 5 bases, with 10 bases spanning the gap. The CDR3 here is CASSRTATEAFF. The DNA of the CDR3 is TGTGCCAGCAGCCGGACAGCTACTGAAGCTTTCTTT.

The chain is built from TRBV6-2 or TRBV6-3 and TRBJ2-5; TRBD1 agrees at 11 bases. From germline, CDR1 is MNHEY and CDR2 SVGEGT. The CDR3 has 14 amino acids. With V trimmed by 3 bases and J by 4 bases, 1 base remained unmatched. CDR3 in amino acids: CASSYGTGGETQYF. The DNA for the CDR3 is TGTGCCAGCAGTTATGGGACAGGGGGAGAGACCCAGTACTTC.

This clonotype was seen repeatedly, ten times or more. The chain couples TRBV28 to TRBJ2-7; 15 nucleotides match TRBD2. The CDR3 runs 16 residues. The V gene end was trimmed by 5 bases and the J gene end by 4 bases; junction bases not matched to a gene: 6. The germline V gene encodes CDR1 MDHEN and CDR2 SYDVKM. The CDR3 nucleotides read TGTGCCAGCAGTCCGGGACTAGCGGGAGGTTTTTACGAGCAGTACTTC. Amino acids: CASSPGLAGGFYEQYF.

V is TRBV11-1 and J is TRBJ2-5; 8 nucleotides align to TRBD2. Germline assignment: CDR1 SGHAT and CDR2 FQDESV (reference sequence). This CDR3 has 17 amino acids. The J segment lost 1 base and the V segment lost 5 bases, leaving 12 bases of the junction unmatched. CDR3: CASSPPVWSGGQETQYF. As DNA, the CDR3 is TGTGCCAGCAGCCCCCCCGTGTGGAGCGGGGGCCAAGAGACCCAGTACTTC.

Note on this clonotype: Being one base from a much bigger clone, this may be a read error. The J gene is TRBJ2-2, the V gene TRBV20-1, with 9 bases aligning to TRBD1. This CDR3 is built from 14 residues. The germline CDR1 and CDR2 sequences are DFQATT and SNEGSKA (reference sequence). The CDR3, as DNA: TGCAGTGCCCCCTGGACAGGGGACACCGGGGAGCTGTGTTTT. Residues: CSAPWTGDTGELCF.

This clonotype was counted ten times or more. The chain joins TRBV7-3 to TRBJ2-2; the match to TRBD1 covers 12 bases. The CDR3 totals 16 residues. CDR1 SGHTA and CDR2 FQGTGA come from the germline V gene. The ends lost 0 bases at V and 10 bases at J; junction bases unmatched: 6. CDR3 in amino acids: CASSLTPGQGAMELFF. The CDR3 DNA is TGTGCCAGCAGCTTAACCCCGGGACAGGGGGCAATGGAGCTGTTTTTT.

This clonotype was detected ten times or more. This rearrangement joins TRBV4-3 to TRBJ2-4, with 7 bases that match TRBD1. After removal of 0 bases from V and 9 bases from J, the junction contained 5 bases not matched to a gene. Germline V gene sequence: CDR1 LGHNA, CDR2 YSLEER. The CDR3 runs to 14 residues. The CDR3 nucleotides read TGCGCCAGCAGCCAAGACGGACAGGATGGCATTCAGTACTTC. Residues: CASSQDGQDGIQYF.

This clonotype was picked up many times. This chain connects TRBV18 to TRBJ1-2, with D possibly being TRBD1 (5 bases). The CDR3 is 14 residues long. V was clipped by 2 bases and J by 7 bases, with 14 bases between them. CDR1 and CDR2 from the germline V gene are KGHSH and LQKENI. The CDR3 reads CASSPGRADRGYTF. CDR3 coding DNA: TGTGCCAGCTCACCAGGCAGGGCCGATCGTGGCTACACCTTC.

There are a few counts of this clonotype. CDR3 in DNA: TGCGCCAGCACCACCCAAAATTGGGCCAGACCCCCGTCGAATAAGAACACCGGGGAGCTGTTTTTT. It yields the protein CASTTQNWARPPSNKNTGELFF. V gene TRBV5-1 combines with J gene TRBJ2-2; D is undetermined. This CDR3 region has 22 residues. V lost 6 bases to trimming and J lost 1 base, with 34 bases between them. The V gene's germline CDR1 is SGHRS and CDR2 YFSETQ. The whole variable domain, filled in from reference TRBV5-1 and TRBJ2-2, reads KAGVTQTPRYLIKTRGQQVTLSCSPISGHRSVSWYQQTPGQGLQFLFEYFSETQRNKGNFPGRFSGRQFSNSRSEMNVSTLELGDSALYLCASTTQNWARPPSNKNTGELFFGEGSRLTVL.

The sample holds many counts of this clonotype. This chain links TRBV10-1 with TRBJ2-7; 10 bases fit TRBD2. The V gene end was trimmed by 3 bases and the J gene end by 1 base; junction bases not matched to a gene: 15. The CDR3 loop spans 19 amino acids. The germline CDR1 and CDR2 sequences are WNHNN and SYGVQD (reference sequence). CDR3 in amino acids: CASSDWASGSDSPSYEQYF. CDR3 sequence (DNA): TGCGCCAGCAGTGATTGGGCTAGCGGGAGTGATTCTCCTTCCTACGAGCAGTACTTC.

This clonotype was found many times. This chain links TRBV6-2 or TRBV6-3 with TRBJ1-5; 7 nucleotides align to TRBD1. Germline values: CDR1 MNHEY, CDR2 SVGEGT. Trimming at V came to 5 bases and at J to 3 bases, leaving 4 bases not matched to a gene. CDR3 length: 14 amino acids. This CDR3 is CASSPTGNNQPQHF. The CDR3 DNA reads TGTGCCAGCAGTCCGACAGGGAACAATCAGCCCCAGCATTTT.

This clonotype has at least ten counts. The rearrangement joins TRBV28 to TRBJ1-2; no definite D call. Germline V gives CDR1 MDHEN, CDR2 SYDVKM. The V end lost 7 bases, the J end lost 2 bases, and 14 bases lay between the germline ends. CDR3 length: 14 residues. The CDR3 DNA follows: TGTGCCAGCAATACTCCCAGACGGAACTATGGCTACACCTTC. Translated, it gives CASNTPRRNYGYTF.

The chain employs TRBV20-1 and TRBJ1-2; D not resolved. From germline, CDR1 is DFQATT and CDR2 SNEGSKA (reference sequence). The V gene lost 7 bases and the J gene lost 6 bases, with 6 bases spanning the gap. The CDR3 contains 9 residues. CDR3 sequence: CSVWDGYTF. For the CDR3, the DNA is TGCAGTGTTTGGGATGGCTACACCTTC.

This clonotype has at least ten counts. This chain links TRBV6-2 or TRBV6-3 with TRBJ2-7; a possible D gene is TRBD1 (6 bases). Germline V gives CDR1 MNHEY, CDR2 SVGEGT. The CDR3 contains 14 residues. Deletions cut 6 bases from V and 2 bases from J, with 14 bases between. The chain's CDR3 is CASRPMTGTYEQYF. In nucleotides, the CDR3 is TGTGCCAGCAGACCGATGACAGGAACCTACGAGCAGTACTTC.